This T cell receptor (beta chain) was recorded in a study of CD8+CD57+ T cells in acquired aplastic anemia. Overall study findings and caveats: Controls did not differ significantly from patients in CD8+ Simpson's diversity.

The CDR3 extends over 14 amino acids. Germline values: CDR1 SGHVS, CDR2 FQNEAQ. Of note for this clonotype: Antigen unknown. One end of the junction varies from germline; a read error may be responsible.

By flow cytometry, patients selected for sequencing had shown an expansion of CD8+CD57+ cells. Every patient presented with severe acquired aplastic anemia. It was genomic DNA that served as the template for profiling TCR beta VDJ and CDR3. TCRdb re-analysed the reads in MiXCR, keeping a single row per CDR3 protein. Of about 250,000 distinct CDR3 sequences listed, 47% are singletons. Sequenced input: sorted CD4+, CD8+, or CD8+CD57+ T cells (not recorded which) from PBMCs. The rearrangement joins TRBV7-8 to TRBJ2-7; 8 positions match TRBD1. The origin of this receptor is a human donor with aplastic anemia. CDR3 loop: CASSLVAGGEGWFF. Written as DNA, the CDR3 is TGTGCCAGCAGCTTAGTCGCAGGGGGCGAGGGTTGGTTCTTC.